The rows below give T cell receptor delta chains drawn from one sample of a study of Vδ1+ human thymocytes. TCRdb called clones from the multiplex PCR reads again using CATT. Of under 85,000 delta-chain clones listed, approximately 30% are singletons. Sequencing input: Vdelta1+ gamma-delta thymocytes from the thymus. The receptors were gathered from a boy less than two years old who had congenital heart surgery. Each CDR3 is given with its conserved first and last residue. Each record gives: J gene, clone size, D gene, V gene, CDR3 DNA, CDR3 protein. A D gene is named only where the DNA matches it firmly. Only some rows state a clone size, as once, few, many or a class for expanded clones.

TRDJ1,NA,NA,TRDV1,TGTGCTCTTGGGGTGTCCCCCCAGGCGACCGATAAACTCATCTTT,CALGVSPQATDKLIF
TRDJ2,few,NA,TRDV1,TGTGCTCTTGGGGAATCTACAGCGGCAGGGTTGGTACGCGCGATCCTTATAAAGACTGCACAACTCTTCTTT,CALGESTAAGLVRAILIKTAQLFF
TRDJ1,NA,TRDD3,TRDV1,TGTGCTCTTGGGGAACTACCCCCTCCTACGACTGGGGGACCCCATTACACCGATAAACTCATCTTT,CALGELPPPTTGGPHYTDKLIF
TRDJ1,few,TRDD3,TRDV1,TGTGCTCTTGGGGAACCAACACGGGGGATACTTTACACCGATAAACTCATCTTT,CALGEPTRGILYTDKLIF
TRDJ1,NA,NA,TRDV1,TGTGCTCTTGGGGAACTGTTAGAGGGCCGGGGTCCATTTAAACTCATCTTT,CALGELLEGRGPFKLIF
TRDJ1,few,TRDD3,TRDV1,TGTGCTCTTGGGGAACAGGGAAGAGGGGATACCTCCGATAAACTCATCTTT,CALGEQGRGDTSDKLIF
TRDJ1,NA,NA,TRDV1,TGTGCTCTTGGGGTTCCCCCGGGGCTGGGGAGAGCTAACACCGATAAACTCATCTTT,CALGVPPGLGRANTDKLIF
TRDJ1,NA,TRDD3,TRAV29/DV5,TGTGCAGCAACCCAACAGGTGGTGGGGGATACGCGCCAGTACACCGATAAACCCATCTTT,CAATQQVVGDTRQYTDKPIF
TRDJ1,few,TRDD3,TRDV1,TGTGCTCTTGGCAGATTTCCTTGTACTGGGGGATTTGCCGATAAACTCATCTTT,CALGRFPCTGGFADKLIF
TRDJ1,few,NA,TRDV1,TGTGCTCTTGGGGAAAATCCTAAGCCTCTCCGTAGCACCGATAAACTCATCTTT,CALGENPKPLRSTDKLIF
TRDJ1,NA,TRDD3,TRDV1,TGTGCTCTTGGACCTAATTTCCCGGATGTACTGGGGGACACCGATAAACTCATCTTT,CALGPNFPDVLGDTDKLIF